The source of this T cell receptor beta chain is a study of radiation and T cells in renal cell carcinoma. The assay was immunoSEQ multiplex PCR, and TCRdb's table has in-frame clones only and misses some. The sample records tens of thousands of clones, approximately 87% being singletons. The time point is: blood 4 weeks post-SBRT, at nephrectomy. Noted treatment: 15 Gy SBRT to primary tumor, nephrectomy 4 weeks later. Nephrectomy followed 15 Gy stereotactic body radiation by 4 weeks. The CDR3 has 15 residues. Deletions cut 4 bases from V and 10 bases from J, with 20 bases between. Germline CDR1 is MNHEY and CDR2 is SVGAGI.

The source of this sequence is a woman in her fifties or sixties with renal cell carcinoma. The sample in question was blood, obtained from a patient whose treatment included radiotherapy and nephrectomy. The rearrangement uses TRBV6-5 and TRBJ2-1; D remains ambiguous. CDR3 nucleotides: TGTGCCAGCAGTTCCCGGGCCGGGTGGTTGAAGGAGCAGTTCTTC. This gives the protein CASSSRAGWLKEQFF.